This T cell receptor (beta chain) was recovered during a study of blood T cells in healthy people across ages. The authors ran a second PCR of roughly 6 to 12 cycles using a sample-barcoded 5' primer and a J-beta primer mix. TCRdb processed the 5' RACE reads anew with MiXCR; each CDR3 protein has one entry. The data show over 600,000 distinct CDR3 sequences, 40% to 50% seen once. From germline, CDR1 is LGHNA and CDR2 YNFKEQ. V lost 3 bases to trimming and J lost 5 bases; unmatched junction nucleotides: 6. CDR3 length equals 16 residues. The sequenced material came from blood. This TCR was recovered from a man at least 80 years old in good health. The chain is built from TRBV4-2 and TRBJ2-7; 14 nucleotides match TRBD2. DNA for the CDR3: TGTGCCAGCAGCCAGAGACTAGCGGGGGGGGATAACGAGCAGTACTTC. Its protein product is CASSQRLAGGDNEQYF.